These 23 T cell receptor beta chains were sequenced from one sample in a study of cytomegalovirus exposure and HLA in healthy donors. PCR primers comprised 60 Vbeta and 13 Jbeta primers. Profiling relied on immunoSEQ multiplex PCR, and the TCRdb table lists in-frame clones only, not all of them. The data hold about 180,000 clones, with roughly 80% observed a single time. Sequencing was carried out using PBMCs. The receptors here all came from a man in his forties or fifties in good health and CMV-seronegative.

The CDR3 nucleotides read TGCGCCAGCAGCTACCCGTCTGAGGAGCAGTACTTC. This encodes CASSYPSEEQYF. This chain links TRBV5-1 with TRBJ2-7, with D unclear. The V gene lost 3 bases and the J gene lost 7 bases, with 11 bases spanning the gap. This CDR3 spans 12 amino acids. Per the germline V gene, CDR1 is SGHRS and CDR2 is YFSETQ.

The DNA for the CDR3 is TGTGCCAGCAGCTCGTATGGGTCGGGGGGAGAGACCCAGTACTTC. Residues: CASSSYGSGGETQYF. This chain links TRBV5-4 with TRBJ2-5; 7 bases are a match to TRBD2. The V and J ends lost 3 bases and 4 bases, in that order; junction bases with no gene match: 9. The CDR3 covers 15 residues. Germline assignment: CDR1 SGHNT and CDR2 YYREEE (reference sequence).

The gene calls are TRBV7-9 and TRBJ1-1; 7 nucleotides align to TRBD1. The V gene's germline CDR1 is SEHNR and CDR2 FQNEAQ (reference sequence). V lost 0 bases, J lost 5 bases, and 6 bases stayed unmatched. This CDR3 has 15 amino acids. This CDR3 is CASSLATGARTEAFF. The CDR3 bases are TGTGCCAGCAGCTTAGCAACAGGGGCGCGGACTGAAGCTTTCTTT.

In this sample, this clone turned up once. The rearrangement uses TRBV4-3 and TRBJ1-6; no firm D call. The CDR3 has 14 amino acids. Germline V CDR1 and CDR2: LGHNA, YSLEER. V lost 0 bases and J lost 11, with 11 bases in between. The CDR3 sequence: CASSQEPGKTPLHF. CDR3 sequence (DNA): TGCGCCAGCAGCCAAGAACCGGGAAAAACACCCCTCCACTTT.

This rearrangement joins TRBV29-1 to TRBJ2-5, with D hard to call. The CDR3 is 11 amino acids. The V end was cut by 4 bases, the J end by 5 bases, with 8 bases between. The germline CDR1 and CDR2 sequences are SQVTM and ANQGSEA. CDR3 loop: CSVGIGETQYF. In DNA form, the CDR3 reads TGCAGCGTTGGGATCGGGGAGACCCAGTACTTC.

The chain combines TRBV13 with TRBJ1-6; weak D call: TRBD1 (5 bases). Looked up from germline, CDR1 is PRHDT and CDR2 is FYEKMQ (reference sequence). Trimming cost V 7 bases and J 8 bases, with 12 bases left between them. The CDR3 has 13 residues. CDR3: CASTPGGYSPLHF. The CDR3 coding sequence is TGTGCCAGCACCCCGGGGGGGTATTCACCCCTCCACTTT. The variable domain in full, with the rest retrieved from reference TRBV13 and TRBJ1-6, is AAGVIQSPRHLIKEKRETATLKCYPIPRHDTVYWYQQGPGQDPQFLISFYEKMQSDKGSIPDRFSAQQFSDYHSELNMSSLELGDSALYFCASTPGGYSPLHFGNGTRLTVT.

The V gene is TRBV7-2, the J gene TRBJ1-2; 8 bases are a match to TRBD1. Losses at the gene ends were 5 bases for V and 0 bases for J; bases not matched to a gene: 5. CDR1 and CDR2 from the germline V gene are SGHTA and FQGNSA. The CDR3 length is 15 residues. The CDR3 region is CASSPATGANYGYTF. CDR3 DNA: TGTGCCAGCAGCCCGGCGACAGGGGCTAACTATGGCTACACCTTC.

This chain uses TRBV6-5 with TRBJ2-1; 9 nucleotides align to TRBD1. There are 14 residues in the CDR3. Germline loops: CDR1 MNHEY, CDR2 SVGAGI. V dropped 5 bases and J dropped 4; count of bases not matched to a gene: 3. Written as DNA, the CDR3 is TGTGCCAGCAGTAAGACAGGGGGTTACAATGAGCAGTTCTTC. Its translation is CASSKTGGYNEQFF.

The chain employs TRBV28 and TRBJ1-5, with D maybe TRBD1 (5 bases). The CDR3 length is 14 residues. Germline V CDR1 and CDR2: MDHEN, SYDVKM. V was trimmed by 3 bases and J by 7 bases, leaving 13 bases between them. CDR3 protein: CASSFIGVRQPQHF. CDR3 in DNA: TGTGCCAGCAGTTTCATAGGGGTGAGACAGCCCCAGCATTTT. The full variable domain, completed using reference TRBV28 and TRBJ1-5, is DVKVTQSSRYLVKRTGEKVFLECVQDMDHENMFWYRQDPGLGLRLIYFSYDVKMKEKGDIPEGYSVSREKKERFSLILESASTNQTSMYLCASSFIGVRQPQHFGDGTRLSIL.

The DNA for the CDR3 is TGTGCCAGCAGCTCAAGCGGGGGGGCCGAGACCCAGTACTTC. It is translated as CASSSSGGAETQYF. V gene TRBV11-3 combines with J gene TRBJ2-5; 10 bases are a match to TRBD2. From germline, CDR1 is SGHNT and CDR2 YENEEA. V trimming: 4 bases; J trimming: 5 bases; junction bases outside the gene matches: 4. The CDR3 is 14 residues long.

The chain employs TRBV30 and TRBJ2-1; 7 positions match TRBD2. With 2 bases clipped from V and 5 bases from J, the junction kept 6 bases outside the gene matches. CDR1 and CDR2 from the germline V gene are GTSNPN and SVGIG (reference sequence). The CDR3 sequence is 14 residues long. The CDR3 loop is CAWSNLAVNNEQFF. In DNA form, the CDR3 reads TGTGCCTGGAGTAACCTAGCGGTCAACAATGAGCAGTTCTTC.

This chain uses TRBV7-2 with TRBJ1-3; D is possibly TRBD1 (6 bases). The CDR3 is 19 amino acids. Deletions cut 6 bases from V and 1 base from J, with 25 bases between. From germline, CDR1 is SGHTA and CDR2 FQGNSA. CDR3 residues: CASSPYSLQGVRSGNTIYF. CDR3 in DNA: TGTGCCAGCAGTCCCTACTCCTTACAGGGAGTTCGTTCTGGAAACACCATATATTTT.

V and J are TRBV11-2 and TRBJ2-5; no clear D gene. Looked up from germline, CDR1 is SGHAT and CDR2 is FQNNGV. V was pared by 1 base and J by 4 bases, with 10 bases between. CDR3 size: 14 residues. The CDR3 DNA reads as TGTGCCAGCAGCTTAGCAGCTAGGCCAGAGACCCAGTACTTC. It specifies CASSLAARPETQYF.

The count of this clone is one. The CDR3 sequence: CSVVTHHSYEQYF. The DNA of the CDR3 is TGCAGCGTTGTGACACATCACTCCTACGAGCAGTACTTC. This chain links TRBV29-1 with TRBJ2-7; no clear D. Germline CDR1 and CDR2: SQVTM and ANQGSEA. V was trimmed by 4 bases and J by 0 bases, leaving 10 bases between them. This CDR3 spans 13 amino acids.

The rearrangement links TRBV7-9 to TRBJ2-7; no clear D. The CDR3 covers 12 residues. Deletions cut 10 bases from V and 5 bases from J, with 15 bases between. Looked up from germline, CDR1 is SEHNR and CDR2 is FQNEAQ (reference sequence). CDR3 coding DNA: TGTGCCAAATCCCCCCTAGACCACGAGCAGTACTTC. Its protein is CAKSPLDHEQYF.

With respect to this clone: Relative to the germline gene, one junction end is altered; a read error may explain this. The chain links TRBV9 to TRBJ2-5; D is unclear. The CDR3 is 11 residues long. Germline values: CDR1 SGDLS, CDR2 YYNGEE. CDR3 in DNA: TGTGCCAGCAGCGCCGGAGAGGCCCAGTACTTC. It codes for CASSAGEAQYF.

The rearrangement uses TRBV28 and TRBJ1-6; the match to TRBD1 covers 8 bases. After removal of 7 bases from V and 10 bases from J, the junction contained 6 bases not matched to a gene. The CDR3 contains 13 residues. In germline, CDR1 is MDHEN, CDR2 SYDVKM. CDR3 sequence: CASTVGQGSPLHF. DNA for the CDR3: TGTGCCAGCACCGTAGGACAGGGCTCACCCCTCCACTTT.

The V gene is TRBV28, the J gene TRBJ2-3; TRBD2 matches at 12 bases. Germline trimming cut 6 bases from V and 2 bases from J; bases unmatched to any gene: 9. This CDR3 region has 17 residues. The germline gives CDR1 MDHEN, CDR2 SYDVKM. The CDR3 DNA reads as TGTGCCAGCAGACCCTCTGGACTAGCGGGGATCACAGATACGCAGTATTTT. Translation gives CASRPSGLAGITDTQYF.

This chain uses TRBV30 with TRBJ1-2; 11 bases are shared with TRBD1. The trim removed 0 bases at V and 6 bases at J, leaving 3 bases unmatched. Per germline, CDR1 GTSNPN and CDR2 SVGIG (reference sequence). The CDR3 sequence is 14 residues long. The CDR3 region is CAWSVLGQGDGYTF. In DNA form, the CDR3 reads TGTGCCTGGAGTGTACTGGGACAGGGGGATGGCTACACCTTC.

The CDR3 protein is CASSLQGLNTEAFF. CDR3 nucleotides: TGTGCCAGCAGCTTACAGGGGTTAAACACTGAAGCTTTCTTT. This chain links TRBV7-3 with TRBJ1-1, with D possibly TRBD1 on 6 matching bases. Germline CDR1 reads SGHTA; CDR2 reads FQGTGA. The V end lost 2 bases, the J end lost 2 bases, and 9 bases lay between the germline ends. CDR3 length equals 14 residues.

CDR3 loop: CAWTAGGSGYTF. The CDR3 DNA reads as TGTGCCTGGACCGCCGGAGGCAGCGGCTACACCTTC. V and J are TRBV30 and TRBJ1-2, with unresolved D. Germline assignment: CDR1 GTSNPN and CDR2 SVGIG (reference sequence). The CDR3 length is 12 residues. V was cut by 4 bases and J by 8 bases, with 14 bases left in between.

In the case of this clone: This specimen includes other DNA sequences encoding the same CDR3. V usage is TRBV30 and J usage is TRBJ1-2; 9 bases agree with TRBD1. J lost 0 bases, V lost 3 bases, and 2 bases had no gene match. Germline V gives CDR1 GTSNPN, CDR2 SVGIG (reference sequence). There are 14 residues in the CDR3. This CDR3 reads CAWSRTGANYGYTF. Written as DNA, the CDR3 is TGTGCCTGGAGCCGGACAGGGGCTAACTATGGCTACACCTTC.

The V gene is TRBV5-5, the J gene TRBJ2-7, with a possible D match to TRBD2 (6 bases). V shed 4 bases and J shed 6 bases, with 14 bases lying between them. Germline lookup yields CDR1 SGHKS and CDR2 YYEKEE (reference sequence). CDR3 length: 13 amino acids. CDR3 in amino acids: CASSGGTGSEQYF. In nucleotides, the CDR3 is TGTGCCAGCAGCGGGGGGACTGGCAGCGAGCAGTACTTC.